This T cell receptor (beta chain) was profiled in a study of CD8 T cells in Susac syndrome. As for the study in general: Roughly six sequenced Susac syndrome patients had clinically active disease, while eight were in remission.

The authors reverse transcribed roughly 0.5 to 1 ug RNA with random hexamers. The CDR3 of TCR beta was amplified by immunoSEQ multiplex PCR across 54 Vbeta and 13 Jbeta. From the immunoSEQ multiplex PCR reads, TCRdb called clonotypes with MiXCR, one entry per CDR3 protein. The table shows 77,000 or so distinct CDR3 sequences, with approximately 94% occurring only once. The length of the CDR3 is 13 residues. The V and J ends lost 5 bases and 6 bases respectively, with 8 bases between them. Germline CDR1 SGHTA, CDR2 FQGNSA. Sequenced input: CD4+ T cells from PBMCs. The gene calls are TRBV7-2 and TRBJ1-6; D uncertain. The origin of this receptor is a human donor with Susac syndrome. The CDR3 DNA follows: TGTGCCAGCAGCCCAGATCCTAATTCACCCCTCCACTTT. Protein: CASSPDPNSPLHF.